Listed below are T cell receptor beta chains from one sample, sequenced in a study of blood T cell repertoires in COVID-19. This table comes from immunoSEQ multiplex PCR, and its TCRdb copy is limited to in-frame clones, with some not included. The sample has about 15,000 clones, 80% to 90% seen once. Source material: peripheral blood. All receptors come from a human donor in a cohort sampled during active COVID-19. Both conserved end residues are part of each CDR3. The order of the fields is V gene, clone size, J gene, D gene, CDR3 DNA, CDR3 protein. A D gene is named only where the DNA matches it firmly. Clone sizes are given selectively: once, few, many, or a class where the clone is expanded.

TRBV19	.	TRBJ2-3	.	TGTGCCAGTAGTATCGGCGGGGTATACACAGATACGCAGTATTTT	CASSIGGVYTDTQYF
TRBV18	.	TRBJ1-4	.	TGTGCCAGCTCACCACCAAGACAGGTCCTTAATGAAAAACTGTTTTTT	CASSPPRQVLNEKLFF
TRBV2	.	TRBJ2-4	TRBD2	TGTGCCAGCAGTGAGACGGGAGGGATTGGGTTGATAGCCAAAAACATTCAGTACTTC	CASSETGGIGLIAKNIQYF
TRBV19	few	TRBJ2-7	TRBD2	TGTGCCAGCGGGGGGGATCCTCTCGAGCAGTACTTC	CASGGDPLEQYF
TRBV6-5	.	TRBJ1-2	.	TGTGCCAGCAGGATACAGGGAAACTATGGCTACACCTTC	CASRIQGNYGYTF
TRBV7-9	.	TRBJ1-1	.	TGTGCCAGCAGCCCAGGAAAGGCGAACACTGAAGCTTTCTTT	CASSPGKANTEAFF
TRBV7-9	.	TRBJ1-2	TRBD1	TGTGCCAGCAGCTTACCGACGGGACAGGGGATAGATTATGGCTACACCTTC	CASSLPTGQGIDYGYTF
TRBV7-2	.	TRBJ1-1	.	TGTGCCAGCAGCCCGACGGGAGGGAACACTGAAGCTTTCTTT	CASSPTGGNTEAFF
TRBV6-1	few	TRBJ1-5	.	TGTGCCAGCAGTGGGAGTGGCAGTATTCACAATAGCAATCAGCCCCAGCATTTT	CASSGSGSIHNSNQPQHF
TRBV30	once	TRBJ1-2	.	TGTGCCTGGACAGGATCCTATGGCTACACCTTC	CAWTGSYGYTF
TRBV4-1	.	TRBJ2-3	.	TGCGCCAGCAGCCAAGCGGTCGCGCTAAGCACAGATACGCAGTATTTT	CASSQAVALSTDTQYF
TRBV6-6	once	TRBJ2-5	.	TGTGCCAGCAGTAGGGGTACCCAAGAGACCCAGTACTTC	CASSRGTQETQYF
TRBV19	once	TRBJ2-2	TRBD2	TGTGCCAGTAGTAGGAGAGCGGGAGTCCCCACCGGGGAGCTGTTTTTT	CASSRRAGVPTGELFF
TRBV30	.	TRBJ2-3	.	TGTGCCTGGAGGAGCGATAGCACAGATACGCAGTATTTT	CAWRSDSTDTQYF
TRBV7-7	.	TRBJ2-1	TRBD2	TGTGCCAGCAGCCCCGCGGGGGGGTTTGAGAATGAGCAGTTCTTC	CASSPAGGFENEQFF
TRBV30	.	TRBJ2-5	.	TGTGCCTGGAGTGCAGGGTTGCAAGAGACCCAGTACTTC	CAWSAGLQETQYF
TRBV29-1	.	TRBJ2-1	.	TGCAGCGTGCAGGACAGGACTACCTACAATGAGCAGTTCTTC	CSVQDRTTYNEQFF
TRBV5-1	.	TRBJ2-1	TRBD2	TGCGCCAGCAGCTTGGCTCCTAGCGGGGGGGCCGATGAGCAGTTCTTC	CASSLAPSGGADEQFF
TRBV27	.	TRBJ2-3	TRBD2	TGTGCCAGCAGACCTAGCGGGAGGCCAGATACGCAGTATTTT	CASRPSGRPDTQYF
TRBV9	.	TRBJ2-2	.	TGTGCCAGCAGCGTAGGGAGTAGTCCAGCCGGGGAGCTGTTTTTT	CASSVGSSPAGELFF
TRBV15	.	TRBJ2-7	.	TGTGCCACCAGCAGAGATATTGTCAGGCCCTACGAGCAGTACTTC	CATSRDIVRPYEQYF
TRBV9	.	TRBJ1-4	.	TGTGCCAGCAGCGTAGGCAGTTCCCTTAATGAAAAACTGTTTTTT	CASSVGSSLNEKLFF
TRBV7-7	.	TRBJ1-5	.	TGTGCCAGCAGCCCCTTCGGGAGGGGGGGTAATCAGCCCCAGCATTTT	CASSPFGRGGNQPQHF
TRBV5-1	.	TRBJ2-5	.	TGCGCCAGCAGCTTGGCACGGACAGAGGAGACCCAGTACTTC	CASSLARTEETQYF
TRBV18	few	TRBJ1-5	TRBD1	TGTGCCAGCTCACCACCGGGACAGGGTCCGCGGCAGCCCCAGCATTTT	CASSPPGQGPRQPQHF
TRBV1	.	TRBJ2-3	.	TGCACCAGCAGCCCCCTTCGACTAGCGGGAGGCACAGATACGCAGTATTTT	CTSSPLRLAGGTDTQYF
TRBV7-2	.	TRBJ2-7	TRBD2	TGTGCCAGCAGCTTAGTCCCAGGGACTAGCGGGCGGGCCTACGAGCAGTACTTC	CASSLVPGTSGRAYEQYF
TRBV3-1/TRBV3-2	.	TRBJ2-1	.	TGTGCCAGCAGCTATAGAGACCTAGCGCCGAATGAGCAGTTCTTC	CASSYRDLAPNEQFF
TRBV7-2	.	TRBJ1-3	.	TGTGCCAGCAGCTTACGGTTGGGAAACACCATATATTTT	CASSLRLGNTIYF
TRBV4-3	.	TRBJ2-3	.	TGCGCCAGCAGCCAAGCAGGGTTCGGCACAGATACGCAGTATTTT	CASSQAGFGTDTQYF
TRBV19	once	TRBJ1-2	.	TGTGCCAGTAGCCCACCTACCTATCAGGACTATGGCTACACCTTC	CASSPPTYQDYGYTF
TRBV5-6	medium-sized	TRBJ1-2	.	TGTGCCAGCAGCTTGGAGAACAGGGTCTATGGCTACACCTTC	CASSLENRVYGYTF
TRBV30	.	TRBJ2-2	TRBD1	TGTGCCTGGAGATTCCCCACAGGGGCGGGCACCGGGGAGCTGTTTTTT	CAWRFPTGAGTGELFF
TRBV7-6	.	TRBJ2-7	.	TGTGCCAGCAGCCTCCGACAGTCCTACGAGCAGTACTTC	CASSLRQSYEQYF
TRBV20-1	.	TRBJ2-7	.	TGCAGTGCTAGTACGGGGCAGGGGACCTACGAGCAGTACTTC	CSASTGQGTYEQYF
TRBV4-3	.	TRBJ2-4	TRBD1	TGCGCCAGCAGCAAAAGCGCCGGGACAGGGGAAAGTATTCAGTACTTC	CASSKSAGTGESIQYF
TRBV18	.	TRBJ1-6	.	TGTGCCAGCTCACCAGCACAGGTACGAGATTCACCCCTCCACTTT	CASSPAQVRDSPLHF
TRBV7-9	.	TRBJ1-1	.	TGTGCCAGCAGCTTAGTAGGGGGTCCGATTACTGAAGCTTTCTTT	CASSLVGGPITEAFF
TRBV19	.	TRBJ1-3	.	TGTGCCAGTATTGATGCGGACTACTCTGGAAACACCATATATTTT	CASIDADYSGNTIYF
TRBV3-1/TRBV3-2	.	TRBJ1-5	TRBD1	TGTGCCAGCAGCCAAGGGGGACAGGACAATCAGCCCCAGCATTTT	CASSQGGQDNQPQHF
TRBV5-1	few	TRBJ1-2	.	TGCGCCAGCACCCCCAGGCAGGGCATCTATGGCTACACCTTC	CASTPRQGIYGYTF
TRBV23-1	.	TRBJ1-2	TRBD1	TGCGCCAGCAGGACCTCGGGACAGGCCTCTTTCGTAGCGGGCTACACCTTC	CASRTSGQASFVAGYTF